This entry is about one TCR beta chain. Its antigen remains unknown. The source of the sample is a study of shared clonotypes between healthy human individuals. Across the whole study: Three plates each covered CD4 naive and memory; CD8 naive two, CD8 memory one. Study results and caveats: Non-shared clonotypes had lower generation probabilities than those shared by all four donors.

With 4 bases removed from V and 2 bases from J, the gap between germline ends came to 12 bases. Germline assignment: CDR1 SGHTA and CDR2 FQGTGA. CDR3 length: 16 amino acids. TCRdb's table, derived via immunoSEQ multiplex PCR, lists solely in-frame clones and lacks some. The repertoire holds roughly 2 million clones, about 94% seen once, with 1.1% in the top ten. The naive CD8 fraction comprised CD45RO-negative cells positively selected for CCR7 and excluded terminally differentiated effector memory CD45RA+ cells. This sequence was found in a man between 18 and 35 years old in good health. Sequencing used naive CD8+ T cells sorted from blood. This chain joins TRBV7-3 and TRBJ2-6; perhaps TRBD1 as D (5 bases). The CDR3 reads CASSSPGLPGANVLTF. The CDR3 coding sequence is TGTGCCAGCAGCTCCCCAGGGCTCCCTGGGGCCAACGTCCTGACTTTC.